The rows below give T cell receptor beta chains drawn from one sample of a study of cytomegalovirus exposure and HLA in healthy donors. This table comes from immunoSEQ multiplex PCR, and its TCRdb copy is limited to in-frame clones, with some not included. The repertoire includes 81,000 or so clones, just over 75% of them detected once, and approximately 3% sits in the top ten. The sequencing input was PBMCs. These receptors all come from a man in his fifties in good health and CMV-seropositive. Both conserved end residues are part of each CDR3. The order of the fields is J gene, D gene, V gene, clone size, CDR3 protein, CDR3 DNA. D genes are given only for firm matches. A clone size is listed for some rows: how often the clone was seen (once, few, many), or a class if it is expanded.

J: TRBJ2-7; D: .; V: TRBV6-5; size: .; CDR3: CASRPLAVSSYEQYF; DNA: TGTGCCAGCAGACCGTTAGCGGTAAGCTCCTACGAGCAGTACTTC
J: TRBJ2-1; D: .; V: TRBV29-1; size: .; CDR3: CSVLRENYNEQFF; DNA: TGCAGCGTTCTCCGGGAGAACTACAATGAGCAGTTCTTC
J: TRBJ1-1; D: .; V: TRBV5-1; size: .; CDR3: CASSLGGGYSTEAFF; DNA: TGCGCCAGCAGCTTGGGGGGGGGTTACAGCACTGAAGCTTTCTTT
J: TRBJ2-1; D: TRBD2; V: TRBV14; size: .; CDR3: CASSQVGLFSSGSNEQFF; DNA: TGTGCCAGCAGCCAAGTTGGTTTGTTTTCTAGCGGGAGTAATGAGCAGTTCTTC
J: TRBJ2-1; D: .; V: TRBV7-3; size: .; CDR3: CASALGDWDNEQFF; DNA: TGTGCCAGCGCTTTGGGAGATTGGGACAATGAGCAGTTCTTC
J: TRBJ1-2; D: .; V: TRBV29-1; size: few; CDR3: CSVTGTPLNYGYTF; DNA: TGCAGCGTTACCGGGACACCCCTTAACTATGGCTACACCTTC
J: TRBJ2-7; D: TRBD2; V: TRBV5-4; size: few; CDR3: CASSSRLLAGQPYEQYF; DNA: TGTGCCAGCAGCTCGAGACTTCTAGCGGGCCAGCCCTACGAGCAGTACTTC
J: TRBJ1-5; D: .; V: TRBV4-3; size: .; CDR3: CASSQDLDSQYQPQHF; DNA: TGCGCCAGCAGCCAAGATTTAGACAGCCAATATCAGCCCCAGCATTTT
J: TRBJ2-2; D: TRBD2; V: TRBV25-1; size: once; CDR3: CASSGTSGRAGELFF; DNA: TGTGCCAGCAGTGGGACTAGCGGGAGGGCCGGGGAGCTGTTTTTT
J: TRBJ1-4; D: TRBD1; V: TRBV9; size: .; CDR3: CASSEDRGGEKLFF; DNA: TGTGCCAGCAGCGAGGACAGGGGGGGTGAAAAACTGTTTTTT
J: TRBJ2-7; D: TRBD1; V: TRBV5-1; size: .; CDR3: CASSETGVVYEQYF; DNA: TGCGCCAGCAGCGAGACAGGGGTGGTTTACGAGCAGTACTTC
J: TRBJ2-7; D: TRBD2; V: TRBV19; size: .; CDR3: CASHSGTSGYEQYF; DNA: TGTGCCAGCCACTCCGGGACTAGCGGCTACGAGCAGTACTTC
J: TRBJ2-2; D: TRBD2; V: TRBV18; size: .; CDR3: CASSPIGPGLAERTNTGELFF; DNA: TGTGCCAGCTCACCAATCGGGCCCGGACTAGCAGAGAGAACCAACACCGGGGAGCTGTTTTTT
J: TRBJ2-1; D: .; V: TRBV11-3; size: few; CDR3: CASSFGLNHEQFF; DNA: TGTGCCAGCAGCTTCGGACTTAACCATGAGCAGTTCTTC
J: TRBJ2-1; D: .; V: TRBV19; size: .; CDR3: CASSIGAFEQFF; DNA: TGTGCCAGTAGTATAGGCGCGTTTGAGCAGTTCTTC
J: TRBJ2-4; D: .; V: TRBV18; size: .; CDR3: CASSPFFPGNIQYF; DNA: TGTGCCAGCTCACCATTTTTTCCAGGAAACATTCAGTACTTC
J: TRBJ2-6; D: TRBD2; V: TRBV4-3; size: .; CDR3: CASSQASGLAGDSGANGLTF; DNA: TGCGCCAGCAGCCAAGCTTCGGGACTAGCGGGAGACTCTGGGGCCAACGGCCTGACTTTC
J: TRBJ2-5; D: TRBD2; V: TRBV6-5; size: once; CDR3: CASSTGLAELETQYF; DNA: TGTGCCAGCAGCACGGGACTAGCGGAACTAGAGACCCAGTACTTC
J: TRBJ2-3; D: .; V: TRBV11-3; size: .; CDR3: CASSLGGSTDTQYF; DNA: TGTGCCAGCAGCTTAGGTGGCAGCACAGATACGCAGTATTTT
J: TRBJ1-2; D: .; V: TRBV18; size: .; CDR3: CASSPDKTYGYTF; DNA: TGTGCCAGCTCACCAGACAAGACCTATGGCTACACCTTC
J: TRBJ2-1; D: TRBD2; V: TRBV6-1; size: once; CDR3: CASSEMVAGDEQFF; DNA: TGTGCCAGCAGTGAAATGGTAGCGGGAGATGAGCAGTTCTTC
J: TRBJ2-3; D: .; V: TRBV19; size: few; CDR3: CASNQRETDTQYF; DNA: TGTGCCAGCAATCAGAGGGAAACAGATACGCAGTATTTT
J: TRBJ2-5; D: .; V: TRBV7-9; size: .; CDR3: CASSFGHGQVQETQYF; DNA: TGTGCCAGCAGCTTTGGACACGGCCAAGTCCAAGAGACCCAGTACTTC
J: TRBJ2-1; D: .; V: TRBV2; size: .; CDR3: CASTHLGLGGYNEQFF; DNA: TGTGCCAGCACGCACCTCGGACTAGGGGGATACAATGAGCAGTTCTTC